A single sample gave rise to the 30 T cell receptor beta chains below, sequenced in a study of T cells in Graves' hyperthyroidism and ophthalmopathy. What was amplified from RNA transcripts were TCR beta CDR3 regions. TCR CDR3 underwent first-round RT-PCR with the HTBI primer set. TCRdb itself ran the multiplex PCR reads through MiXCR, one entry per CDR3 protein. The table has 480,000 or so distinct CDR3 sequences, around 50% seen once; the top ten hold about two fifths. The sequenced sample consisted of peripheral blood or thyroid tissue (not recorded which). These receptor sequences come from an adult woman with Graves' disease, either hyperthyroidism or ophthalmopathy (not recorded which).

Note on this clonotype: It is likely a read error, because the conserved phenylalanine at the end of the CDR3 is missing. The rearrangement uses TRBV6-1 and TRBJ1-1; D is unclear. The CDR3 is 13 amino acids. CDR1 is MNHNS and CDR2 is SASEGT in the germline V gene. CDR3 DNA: TGTGCCAGCGGGGTCCTCATGAACACCGAAGCTTTCCTT. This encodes CASGVLMNTEAFL.

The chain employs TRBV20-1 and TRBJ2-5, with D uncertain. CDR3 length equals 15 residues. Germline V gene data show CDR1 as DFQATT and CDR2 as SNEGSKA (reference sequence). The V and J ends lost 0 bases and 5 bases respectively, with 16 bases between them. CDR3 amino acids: CSARDAGSTGETQYF. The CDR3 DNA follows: TGCAGTGCTAGAGATGCCGGAAGCACCGGGGAGACCCAGTACTTC.

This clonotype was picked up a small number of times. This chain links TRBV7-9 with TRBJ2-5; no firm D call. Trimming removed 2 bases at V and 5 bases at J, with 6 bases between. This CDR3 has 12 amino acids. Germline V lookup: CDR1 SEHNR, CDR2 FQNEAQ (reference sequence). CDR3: CASSLPWETQYF. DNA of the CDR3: TGTGCCAGCAGCTTACCATGGGAGACCCAGTACTTC.

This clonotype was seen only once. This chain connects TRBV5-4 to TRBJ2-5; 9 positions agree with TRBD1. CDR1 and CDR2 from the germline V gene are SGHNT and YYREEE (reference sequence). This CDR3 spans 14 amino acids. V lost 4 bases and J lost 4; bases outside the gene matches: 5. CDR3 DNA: TGTGCCAGCAGCGAGGGACAGGGCAGAGAGACCCAGTACTTC. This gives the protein CASSEGQGRETQYF.

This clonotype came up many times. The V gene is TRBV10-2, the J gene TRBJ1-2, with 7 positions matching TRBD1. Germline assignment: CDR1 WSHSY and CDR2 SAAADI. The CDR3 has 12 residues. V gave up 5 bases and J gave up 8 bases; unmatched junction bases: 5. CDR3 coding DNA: TGCGCCAGCAGTCGACAGGGAGAGGGCTACACCTTC. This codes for CASSRQGEGYTF.

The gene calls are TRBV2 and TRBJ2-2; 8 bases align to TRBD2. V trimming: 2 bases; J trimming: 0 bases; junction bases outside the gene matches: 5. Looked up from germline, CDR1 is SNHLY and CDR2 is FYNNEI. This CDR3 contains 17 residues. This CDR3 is CASSENRAGANTGELFF. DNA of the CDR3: TGTGCCAGCAGTGAAAACAGAGCGGGAGCGAACACCGGGGAGCTGTTTTTT.

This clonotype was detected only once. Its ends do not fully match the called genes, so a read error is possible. The CDR3 DNA sequence: TGCGCCAGCAGCCGACAGGGTGGAGAGCCCCAGTACTTC. This encodes CASSRQGGEPQYF. J is TRBJ2-5 and V is TRBV5-1, with TRBD1 identical over 7 bases. CDR3 size: 13 residues. Germline values: CDR1 SGHRS, CDR2 YFSETQ.

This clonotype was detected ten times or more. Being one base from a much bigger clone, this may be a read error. The CDR3 loop reads CATGRVRGTGELFF. The CDR3 bases are TGTGCCACCGGCAGAGTCAGGGGTACCGGGGAGCTGTTTTTT. The chain is built from TRBV15 and TRBJ2-2; D possibly corresponds to TRBD1 (6 bases). Germline V gives CDR1 LNHNV, CDR2 YYDKDF (reference sequence). The CDR3 is made up of 14 amino acids. Filled out from reference TRBV15 and TRBJ2-2, the complete variable domain reads DAMVIQNPRYQVTQFGKPVTLSCSQTLNHNVMYWYQQKSSQAPKLLFHYYDKDFNNEADTPDNFQSRRPNTSFCFLDIRSPGLGDTAMYLCATGRVRGTGELFFGEGSRLTVL.

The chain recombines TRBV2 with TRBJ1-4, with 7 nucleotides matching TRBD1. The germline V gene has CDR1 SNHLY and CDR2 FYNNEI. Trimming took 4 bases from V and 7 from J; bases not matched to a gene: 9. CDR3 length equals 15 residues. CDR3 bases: TGTGCCAGCAGTGTAAACAGGGGCGCAGGTGAAAAACTGTTTTTT. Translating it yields CASSVNRGAGEKLFF.

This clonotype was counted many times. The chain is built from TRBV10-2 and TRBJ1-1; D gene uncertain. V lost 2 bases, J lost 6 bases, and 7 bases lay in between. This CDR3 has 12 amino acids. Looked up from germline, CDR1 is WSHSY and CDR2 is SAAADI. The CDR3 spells CASSEGVAEAFF. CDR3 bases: TGCGCCAGCAGTGAGGGGGTGGCTGAAGCTTTCTTT.

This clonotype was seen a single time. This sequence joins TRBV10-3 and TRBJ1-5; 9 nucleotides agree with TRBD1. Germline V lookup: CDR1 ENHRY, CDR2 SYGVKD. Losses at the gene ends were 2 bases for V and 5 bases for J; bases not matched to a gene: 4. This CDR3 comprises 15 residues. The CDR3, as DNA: TGTGCCATCAGTGAGGGGGACAGGGTGTATCAGCCCCAGCATTTT. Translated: CAISEGDRVYQPQHF.

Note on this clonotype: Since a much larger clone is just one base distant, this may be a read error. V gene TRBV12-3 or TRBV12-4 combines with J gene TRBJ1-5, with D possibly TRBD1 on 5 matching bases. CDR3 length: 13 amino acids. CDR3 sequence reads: CASGLRGDQPHHF. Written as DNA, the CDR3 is TGTGCCAGCGGCCTTCGGGGGGATCAGCCCCATCATTTT.

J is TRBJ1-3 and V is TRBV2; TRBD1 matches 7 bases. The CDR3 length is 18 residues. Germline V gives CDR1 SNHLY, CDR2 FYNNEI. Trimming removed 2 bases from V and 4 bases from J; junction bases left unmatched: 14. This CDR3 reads CASSERGQGRRDGNTIYF. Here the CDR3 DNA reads TGTGCCAGCAGTGAAAGGGGGCAGGGACGTCGTGACGGAAACACCATATATTTT.

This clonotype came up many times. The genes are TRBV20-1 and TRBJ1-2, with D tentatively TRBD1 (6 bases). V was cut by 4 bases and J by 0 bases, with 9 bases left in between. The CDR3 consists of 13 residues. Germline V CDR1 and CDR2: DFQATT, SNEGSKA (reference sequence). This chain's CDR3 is CSAKGGTNYGYTF. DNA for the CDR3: TGCAGTGCTAAGGGGGGAACTAACTATGGCTACACCTTC.

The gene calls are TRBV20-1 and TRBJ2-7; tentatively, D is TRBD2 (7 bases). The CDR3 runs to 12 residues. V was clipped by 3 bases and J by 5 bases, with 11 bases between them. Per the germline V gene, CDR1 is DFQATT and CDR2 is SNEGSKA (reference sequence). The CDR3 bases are TGCAGTGCTAGCCGGGGGGCGAACGAGCAGTACTTC. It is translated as CSASRGANEQYF.

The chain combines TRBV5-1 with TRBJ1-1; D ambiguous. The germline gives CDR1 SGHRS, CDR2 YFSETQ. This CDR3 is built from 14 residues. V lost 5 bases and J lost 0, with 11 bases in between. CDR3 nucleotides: TGCGCCAGCAGGGGGAATCGGCTGAACACTGAAGCTTTCTTT. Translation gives CASRGNRLNTEAFF.

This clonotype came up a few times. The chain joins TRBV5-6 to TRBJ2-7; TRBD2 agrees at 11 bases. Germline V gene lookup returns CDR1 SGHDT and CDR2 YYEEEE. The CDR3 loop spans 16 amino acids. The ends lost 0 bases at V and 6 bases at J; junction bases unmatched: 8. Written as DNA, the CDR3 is TGTGCCAGCAGCTTGGTCACTAGCGGGAGTCTTTTCGAGCAGTACTTC. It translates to CASSLVTSGSLFEQYF.

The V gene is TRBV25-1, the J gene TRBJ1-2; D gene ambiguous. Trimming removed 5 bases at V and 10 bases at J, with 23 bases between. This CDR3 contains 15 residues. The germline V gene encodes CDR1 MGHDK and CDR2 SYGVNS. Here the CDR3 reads CASSPPELVRSIYTF. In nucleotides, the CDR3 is TGTGCCAGCAGTCCACCAGAACTGGTCAGGAGTATCTACACCTTC.

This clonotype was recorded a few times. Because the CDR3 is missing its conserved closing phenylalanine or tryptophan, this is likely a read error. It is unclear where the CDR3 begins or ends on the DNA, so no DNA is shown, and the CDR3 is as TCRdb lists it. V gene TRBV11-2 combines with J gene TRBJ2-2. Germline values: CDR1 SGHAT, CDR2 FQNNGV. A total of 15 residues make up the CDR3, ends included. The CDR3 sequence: CASSLRGEHRGAVCA.

The CDR3 sequence is CASSGRALSNQPQHF. CDR3 DNA: TGTGCCAGCAGTGGAAGAGCACTTAGCAATCAGCCCCAGCATTTT. This sequence joins TRBV2 and TRBJ1-5; D is ambiguous. Germline values: CDR1 SNHLY, CDR2 FYNNEI. This CDR3 spans 15 amino acids. The V and J ends lost 4 bases and 0 bases respectively, with 10 bases between them. Together with reference TRBV2 and TRBJ1-5, the CDR3 gives the full variable domain: EPEVTQTPSHQVTQMGQEVILRCVPISNHLYFYWYRQILGQKVEFLVSFYNNEISEKSEIFDDQFSVERPDGSNFTLKIRSTKLEDSAMYFCASSGRALSNQPQHFGDGTRLSIL.

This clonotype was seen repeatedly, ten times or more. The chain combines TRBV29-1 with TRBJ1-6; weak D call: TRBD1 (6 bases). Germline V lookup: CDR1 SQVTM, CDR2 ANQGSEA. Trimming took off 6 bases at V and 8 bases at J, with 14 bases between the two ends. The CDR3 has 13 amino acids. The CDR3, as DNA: TGCAGCGTCGGGGGCGGGGACGATTCACCCCTCCACTTT. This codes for CSVGGGDDSPLHF.

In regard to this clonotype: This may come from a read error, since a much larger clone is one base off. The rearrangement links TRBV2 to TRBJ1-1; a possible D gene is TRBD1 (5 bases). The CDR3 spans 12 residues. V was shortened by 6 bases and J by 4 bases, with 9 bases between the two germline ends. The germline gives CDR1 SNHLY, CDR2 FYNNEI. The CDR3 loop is CASSSGATEAFF. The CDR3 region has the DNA TGTGCCAGCAGCTCCGGGGCCACTGAAGCTTTCTTT.

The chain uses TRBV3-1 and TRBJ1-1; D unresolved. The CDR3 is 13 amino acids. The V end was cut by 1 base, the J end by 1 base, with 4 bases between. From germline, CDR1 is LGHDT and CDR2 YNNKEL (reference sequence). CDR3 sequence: CASSQVENTEAFF. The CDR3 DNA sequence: TGTGCCAGCAGCCAAGTCGAGAACACTGAAGCTTTCTTT. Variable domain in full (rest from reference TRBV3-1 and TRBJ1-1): DTAVSQTPKYLVTQMGNDKSIKCEQNLGHDTMYWYKQDSKKFLKIMFSYNNKELIINETVPNRFSPKSPDKAHLNLHINSLELGDSAVYFCASSQVENTEAFFGQGTRLTVV.

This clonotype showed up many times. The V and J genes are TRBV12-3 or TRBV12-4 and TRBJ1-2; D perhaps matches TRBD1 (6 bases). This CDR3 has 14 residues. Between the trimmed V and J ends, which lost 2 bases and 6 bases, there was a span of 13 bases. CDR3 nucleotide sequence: TGTGCCAGCAGTTTATCCGGGACAAACCATGGCTACACCTTC. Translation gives CASSLSGTNHGYTF.

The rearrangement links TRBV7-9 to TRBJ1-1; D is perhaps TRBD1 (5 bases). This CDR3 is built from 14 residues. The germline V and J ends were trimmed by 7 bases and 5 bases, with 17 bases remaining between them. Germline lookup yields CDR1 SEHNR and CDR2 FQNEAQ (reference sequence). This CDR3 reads CASTLGTVWTEAFF. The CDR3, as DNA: TGTGCCAGCACCCTCGGGACGGTTTGGACTGAAGCTTTCTTT.

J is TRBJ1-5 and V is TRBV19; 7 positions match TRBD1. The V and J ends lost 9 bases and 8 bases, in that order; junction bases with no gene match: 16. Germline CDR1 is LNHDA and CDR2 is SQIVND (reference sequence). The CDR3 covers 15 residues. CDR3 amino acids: CASSPPGGGSEPQHF. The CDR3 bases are TGTGCCAGCTCACCACCCGGAGGGGGCTCGGAGCCCCAGCATTTT.

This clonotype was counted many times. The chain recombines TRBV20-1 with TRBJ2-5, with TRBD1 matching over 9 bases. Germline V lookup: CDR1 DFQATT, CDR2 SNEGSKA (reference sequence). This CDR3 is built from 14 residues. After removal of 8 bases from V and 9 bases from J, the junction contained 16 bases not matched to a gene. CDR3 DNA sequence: TGCAGTCTTAACAGGGGGCGAGGCAATCAGCCCCAGTACTTC. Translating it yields CSLNRGRGNQPQYF.

The CDR3 coding sequence is TGTGCCAGCAGTCTCGTCGGGGGGACCCCCTACGAGCAGTACTTC. Protein product: CASSLVGGTPYEQYF. This sequence joins TRBV6-6 and TRBJ2-7, with 7 nucleotides matching TRBD2. Germline V gene lookup returns CDR1 MNHNY and CDR2 SVGAGI (reference sequence). CDR3 length: 15 amino acids. V lost 5 bases to trimming and J lost 2 bases; unmatched junction nucleotides: 9.

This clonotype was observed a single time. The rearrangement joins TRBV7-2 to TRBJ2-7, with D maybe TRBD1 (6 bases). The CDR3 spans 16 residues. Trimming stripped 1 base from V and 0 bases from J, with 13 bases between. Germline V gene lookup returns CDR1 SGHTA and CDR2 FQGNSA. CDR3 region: CASSLVGTLYSYEQYF. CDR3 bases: TGTGCCAGCAGCTTAGTCGGGACACTTTACTCCTACGAGCAGTACTTC.

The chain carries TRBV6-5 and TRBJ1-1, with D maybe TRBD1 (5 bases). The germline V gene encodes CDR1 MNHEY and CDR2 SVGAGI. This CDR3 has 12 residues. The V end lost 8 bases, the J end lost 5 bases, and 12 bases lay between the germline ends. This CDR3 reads CASGTSGTEAFF. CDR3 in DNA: TGTGCCAGCGGGACTAGCGGGACTGAAGCTTTCTTT.